The present T cell receptor (beta chain) was sequenced within a study of blood T cells in healthy people across ages. Every sample had a minimum of 6 million PBMCs isolated. Study-wide results and limits: TCR beta diversity per million T cells fell roughly linearly with age. Naive T cell percentage and TCR beta diversity correlated strongly. In long-lived donors, naive CD4+ cell counts and diversity exceeded those of aged donors.

Through a sample-barcoded 5' primer and a J-beta primer mix, a second PCR was run for roughly 6 to 11 cycles. TCRdb re-called the 5' RACE reads with MiXCR, one entry per CDR3 protein. The table records fewer than 900,000 distinct CDR3 sequences, 35% to 45% of them present only once. Germline assignment: CDR1 SQVTM and CDR2 ANQGSEA. Trimming removed 4 bases at V and 3 bases at J, with 10 bases between. The CDR3 covers 12 residues. This clonotype was seen at least ten times. Antigen: not known. Input material: blood. The chain links TRBV29-1 to TRBJ2-7; D may correspond to TRBD1 or TRBD2 (5 bases each). This clonotype was sampled from a woman in her sixties in good health. CDR3 loop: CSVVEGIYEQYF. The CDR3 coding sequence is TGCAGCGTTGTCGAGGGGATCTACGAGCAGTACTTC.